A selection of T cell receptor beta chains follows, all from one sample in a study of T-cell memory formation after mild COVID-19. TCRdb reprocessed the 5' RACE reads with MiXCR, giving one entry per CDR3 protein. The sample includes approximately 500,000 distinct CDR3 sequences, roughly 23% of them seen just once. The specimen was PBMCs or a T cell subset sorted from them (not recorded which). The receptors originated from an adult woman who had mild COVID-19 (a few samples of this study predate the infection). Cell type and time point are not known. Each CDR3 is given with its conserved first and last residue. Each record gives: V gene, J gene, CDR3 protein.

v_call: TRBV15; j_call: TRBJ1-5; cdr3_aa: CATSRELTGAQPQHF
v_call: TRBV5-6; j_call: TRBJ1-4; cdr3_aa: CASSLGEHLNEKLFF
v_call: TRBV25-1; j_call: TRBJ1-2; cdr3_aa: CASNPGANYGYTF
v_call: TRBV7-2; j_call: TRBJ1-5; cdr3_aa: CASSPPGTARHQPQHF
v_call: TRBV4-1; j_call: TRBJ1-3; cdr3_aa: CASRGDGNTIYF
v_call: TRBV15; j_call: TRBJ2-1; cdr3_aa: CATSLAGIYNEQFF
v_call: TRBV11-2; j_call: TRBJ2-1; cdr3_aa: CASSLVLAARGYNEQFF
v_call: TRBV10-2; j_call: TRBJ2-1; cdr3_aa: CASSDSGGIGGFREQFF
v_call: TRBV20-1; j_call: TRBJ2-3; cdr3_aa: CSVGGMSSADTQYF
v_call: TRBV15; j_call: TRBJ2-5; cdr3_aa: CATSSIAGAAETQYF
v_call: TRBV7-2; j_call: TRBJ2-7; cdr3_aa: CASSPQIGTTSYEQYF
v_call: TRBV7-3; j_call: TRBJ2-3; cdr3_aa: CASSTGGIADTQYF
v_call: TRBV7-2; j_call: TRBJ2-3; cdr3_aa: CASSFSRGYGDTQYF
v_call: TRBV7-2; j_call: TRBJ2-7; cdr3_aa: CASSVRDRAHEQYF
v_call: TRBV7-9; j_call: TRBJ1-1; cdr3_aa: CASSPPWGVGTEAFF
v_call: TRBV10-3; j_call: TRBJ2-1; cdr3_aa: CAISTSGGFYNEQFF
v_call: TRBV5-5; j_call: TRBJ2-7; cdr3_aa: CASRQFLNSYEQYF
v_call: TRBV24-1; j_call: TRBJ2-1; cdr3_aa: CATSDPSGRTNEQFF
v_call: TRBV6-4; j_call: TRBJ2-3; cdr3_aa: CASSEPGTDTQYF
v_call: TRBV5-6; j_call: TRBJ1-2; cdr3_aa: CASSEDRANYGYTF
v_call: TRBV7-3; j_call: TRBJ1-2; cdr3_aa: CASSPEIPGTAYGYTF
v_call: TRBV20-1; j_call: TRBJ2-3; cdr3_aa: CSIELAPGLWDTGDTQYF
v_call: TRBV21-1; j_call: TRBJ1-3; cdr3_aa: CASSKRGTSGNTIYF
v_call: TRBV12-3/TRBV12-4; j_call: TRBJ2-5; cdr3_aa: CASRGDGLARLTQYF
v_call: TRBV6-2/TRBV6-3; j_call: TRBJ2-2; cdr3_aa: CASSYGRGRAGELFF